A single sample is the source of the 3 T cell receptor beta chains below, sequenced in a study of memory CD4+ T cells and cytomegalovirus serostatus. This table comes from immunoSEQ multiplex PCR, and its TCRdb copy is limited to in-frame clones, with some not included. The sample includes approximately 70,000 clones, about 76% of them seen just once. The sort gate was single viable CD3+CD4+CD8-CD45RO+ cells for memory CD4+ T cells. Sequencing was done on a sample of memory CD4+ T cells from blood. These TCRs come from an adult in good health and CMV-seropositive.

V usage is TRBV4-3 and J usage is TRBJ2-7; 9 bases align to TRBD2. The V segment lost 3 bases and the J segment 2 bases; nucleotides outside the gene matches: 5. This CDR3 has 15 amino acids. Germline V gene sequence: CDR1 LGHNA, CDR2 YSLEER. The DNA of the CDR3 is TGCGCCAGCAGCCAGTTGACTAGCGGAACCTACGAGCAGTACTTC. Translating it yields CASSQLTSGTYEQYF.

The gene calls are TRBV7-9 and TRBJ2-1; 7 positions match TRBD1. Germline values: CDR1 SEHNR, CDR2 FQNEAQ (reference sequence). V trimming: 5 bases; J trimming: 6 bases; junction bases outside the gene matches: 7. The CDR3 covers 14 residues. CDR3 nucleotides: TGTGCCAGCAGCAGGGACAGTAGATTCAATGAGCAGTTCTTC. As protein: CASSRDSRFNEQFF.

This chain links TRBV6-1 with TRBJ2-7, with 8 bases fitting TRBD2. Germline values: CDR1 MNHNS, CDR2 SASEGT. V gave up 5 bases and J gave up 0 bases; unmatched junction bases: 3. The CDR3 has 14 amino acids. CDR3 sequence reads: CASSRGGSSYEQYF. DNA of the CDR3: TGTGCCAGCAGTCGGGGGGGAAGCTCCTACGAGCAGTACTTC.